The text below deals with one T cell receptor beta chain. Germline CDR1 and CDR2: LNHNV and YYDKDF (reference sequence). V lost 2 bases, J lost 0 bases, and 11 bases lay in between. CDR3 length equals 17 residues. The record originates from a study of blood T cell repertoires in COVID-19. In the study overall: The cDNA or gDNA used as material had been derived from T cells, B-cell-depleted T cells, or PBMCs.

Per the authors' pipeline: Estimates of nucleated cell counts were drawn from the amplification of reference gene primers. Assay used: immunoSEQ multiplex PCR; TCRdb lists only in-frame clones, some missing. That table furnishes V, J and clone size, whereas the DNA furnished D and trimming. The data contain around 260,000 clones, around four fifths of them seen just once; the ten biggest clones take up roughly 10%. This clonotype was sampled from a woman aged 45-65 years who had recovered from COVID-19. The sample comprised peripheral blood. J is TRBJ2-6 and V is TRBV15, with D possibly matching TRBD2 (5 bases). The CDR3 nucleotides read TGTGCCACCAGCAGACTGGACGGGGTCTCTGGGGCCAACGTCCTGACTTTC. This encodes CATSRLDGVSGANVLTF.